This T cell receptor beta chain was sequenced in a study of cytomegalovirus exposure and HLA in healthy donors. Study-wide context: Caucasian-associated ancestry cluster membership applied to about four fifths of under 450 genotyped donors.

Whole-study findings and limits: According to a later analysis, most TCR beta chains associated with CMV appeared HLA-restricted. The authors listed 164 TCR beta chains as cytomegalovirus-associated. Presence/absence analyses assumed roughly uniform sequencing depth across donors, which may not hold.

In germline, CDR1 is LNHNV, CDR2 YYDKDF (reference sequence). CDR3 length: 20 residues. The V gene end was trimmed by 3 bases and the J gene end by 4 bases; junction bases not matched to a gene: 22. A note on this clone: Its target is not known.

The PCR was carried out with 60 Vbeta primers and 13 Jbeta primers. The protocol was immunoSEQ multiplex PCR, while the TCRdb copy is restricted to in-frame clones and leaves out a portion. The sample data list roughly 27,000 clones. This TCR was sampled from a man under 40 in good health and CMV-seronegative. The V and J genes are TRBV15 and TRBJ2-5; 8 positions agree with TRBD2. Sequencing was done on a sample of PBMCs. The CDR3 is CATSSGSALILAEGGETQYF. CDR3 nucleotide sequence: TGTGCCACCAGCAGTGGATCGGCCCTCATACTAGCGGAAGGTGGAGAGACCCAGTACTTC.